The T cell receptor beta chain under discussion was sequenced for a study of shared clonotypes between healthy human individuals. Study-wide results and limits: Naive subsets typically showed greater estimated richness than memory subsets.

Measured with immunoSEQ multiplex PCR; TCRdb has only the in-frame clones, and not every one. The repertoire holds approximately 640,000 clones, with around 72% as singletons. A remark on this clone: The antigen is undetermined.

Splitting the CD4+ cells yielded a CD45RA+ naive subset and a CD45RA-negative memory subset. The sample consisted of memory CD4+ T cells sorted from blood. Subset defined: CD45RA-negative fraction. The receptor was derived from a woman aged 25 to 39 in good health.

CDR3 DNA: TGTGCCAGCATTGGAAGCCTAGCGAGGCGCAGGGAGCTGTTTTTT. Translated, it gives CASIGSLARRRELFF. The J gene is TRBJ2-2, the V gene TRBV2, with D tentatively TRBD2 (6 bases). Germline CDR1 and CDR2: SNHLY and FYNNEI. The CDR3 has 15 residues. V shed 7 bases and J shed 9 bases, with 21 bases lying between them.